This T cell receptor (beta chain) was found in a study of cytomegalovirus exposure and HLA in healthy donors. Broader study findings: Common viral pathogens (according to a later analysis) appeared linked to several of the most significant clusters.

V was cut by 2 bases and J by 6 bases, with 20 bases left in between. The CDR3 totals 16 residues. Germline values: CDR1 MNHEY, CDR2 SMNVEV (reference sequence). The PCR was carried out with 60 Vbeta primers and 13 Jbeta primers. Original processing notes: In a later analysis, some 80 million unique TCR beta chains included roughly 11 million shared by two or more donors. This table comes from immunoSEQ multiplex PCR, and its TCRdb copy is limited to in-frame clones, with some not included. The V and J calls and the clone size are those of that table, but D and trimming were determined from the DNA. The repertoire consists of some 170,000 clones, with over 70% occurring once and the leading ten covering roughly 3.6%. In regard to this clone: Its antigen is unknown.

Sequencing was performed on PBMCs. The chain couples TRBV27 to TRBJ2-7; a weak D match, TRBD1 (5 bases). The origin of this receptor is a woman aged 60-75 years in good health and CMV-seropositive. CDR3 loop: CASSLRGGDRLSEQYF. The CDR3 DNA reads as TGTGCCAGCAGTTTAAGGGGTGGGGATAGACTCTCCGAGCAGTACTTC.